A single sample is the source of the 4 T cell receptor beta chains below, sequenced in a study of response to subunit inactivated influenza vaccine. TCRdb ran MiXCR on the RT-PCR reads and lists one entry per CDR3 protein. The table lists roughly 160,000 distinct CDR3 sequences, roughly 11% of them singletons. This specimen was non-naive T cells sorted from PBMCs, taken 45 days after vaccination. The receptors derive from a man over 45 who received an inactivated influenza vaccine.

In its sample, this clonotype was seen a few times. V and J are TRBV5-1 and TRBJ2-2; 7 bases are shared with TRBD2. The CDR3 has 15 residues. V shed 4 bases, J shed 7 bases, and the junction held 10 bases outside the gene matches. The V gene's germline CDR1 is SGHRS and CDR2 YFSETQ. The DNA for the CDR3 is TGCGCCAGCAGCGAGGGGACTACGGGAGGCGGGGAGCTGTTTTTT. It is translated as CASSEGTTGGGELFF.

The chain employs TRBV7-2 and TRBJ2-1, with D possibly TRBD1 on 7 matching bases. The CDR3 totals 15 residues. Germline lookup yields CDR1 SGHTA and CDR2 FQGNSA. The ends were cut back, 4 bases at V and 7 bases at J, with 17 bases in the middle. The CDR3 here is CASSSQGGVSNEQFF. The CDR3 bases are TGTGCCAGCAGCTCTCAGGGGGGAGTTTCGAATGAGCAGTTCTTC.

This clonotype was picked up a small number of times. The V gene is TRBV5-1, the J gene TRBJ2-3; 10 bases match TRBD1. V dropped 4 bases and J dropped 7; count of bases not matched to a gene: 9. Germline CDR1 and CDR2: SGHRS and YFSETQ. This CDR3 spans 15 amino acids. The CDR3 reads CASSRGQGGLYTQYF. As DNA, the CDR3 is TGCGCCAGCAGCCGCGGACAGGGGGGGCTCTATACGCAGTATTTT.

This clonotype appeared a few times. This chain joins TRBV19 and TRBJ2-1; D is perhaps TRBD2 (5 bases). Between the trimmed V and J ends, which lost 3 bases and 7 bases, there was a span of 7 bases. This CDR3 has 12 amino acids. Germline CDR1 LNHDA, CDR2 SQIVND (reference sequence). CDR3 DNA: TGTGCCAGTAGTATCCGAGGGAATGAGCAGTTCTTC. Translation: CASSIRGNEQFF. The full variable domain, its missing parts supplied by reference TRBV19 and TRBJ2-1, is DGGITQSPKYLFRKEGQNVTLSCEQNLNHDAMYWYRQDPGQGLRLIYYSQIVNDFQKGDIAEGYSVSREKKESFPLTVTSAQKNPTAFYLCASSIRGNEQFFGPGTRLTVL.